The 32 T cell receptor beta chains given below trace back to one sample, sequenced in a study of blood T cell repertoires in COVID-19. TCRdb's copy holds only in-frame clones and misses some; the assay was immunoSEQ multiplex PCR. The sample carries approximately 300,000 clones, more than 85% recorded once. Sequencing was done on a sample of PBMCs or T cells enriched from blood (not recorded which). Source of these receptors: a woman in her thirties who had recovered from COVID-19.

The V call is TRBV28, the J call TRBJ1-2, with 10 bases matching TRBD1. Looked up from germline, CDR1 is MDHEN and CDR2 is SYDVKM. V shed 8 bases and J 4 bases; nucleotides not matched to a gene: 16. The CDR3 runs 17 residues. The CDR3 DNA reads as TGTGCCAGCCTGGGGGGTGGGACAGGGGATATCGGCTATGGCTACACCTTC. Its translation is CASLGGGTGDIGYGYTF.

DNA of the CDR3: TGTGCTAGTGGTTTGAAAAGTCTGAGTTTTGGAAACACCATATATTTT. Translation: CASGLKSLSFGNTIYF. V and J are TRBV12-5 and TRBJ1-3, with no clear D. From germline, CDR1 is LGHNT and CDR2 FRNRAP. CDR3 length: 16 residues. The V end lost 2 bases, the J end lost 3 bases, and 14 bases lay between the germline ends.

V and J are TRBV7-2 and TRBJ2-3, with 7 bases aligning to TRBD2. In germline, CDR1 is SGHTA, CDR2 FQGNSA. The CDR3 has 17 amino acids. The J segment lost 1 base and the V segment lost 5 bases, leaving 12 bases of the junction unmatched. The CDR3 here is CASSRRTRSGGTDTQYF. DNA of the CDR3: TGTGCCAGCAGCCGCCGGACTAGGTCGGGCGGCACAGATACGCAGTATTTT.

CDR3 loop: CASSPRFGRGSDTQYF. The DNA of the CDR3 is TGTGCCAGCAGCCCCCGCTTCGGGAGGGGGAGTGATACGCAGTATTTT. The chain is built from TRBV27 and TRBJ2-3; TRBD2 matches at 8 bases. The germline gives CDR1 MNHEY, CDR2 SMNVEV (reference sequence). The V segment lost 6 bases and the J segment 6 bases; nucleotides outside the gene matches: 14. The CDR3 has 16 amino acids.

The chain joins TRBV27 to TRBJ1-2, with no clear D. V lost 5 bases and J lost 2, with 12 bases in between. Germline-derived CDR1 and CDR2 are MNHEY and SMNVEV (reference sequence). This CDR3 is 14 amino acids long. The chain's CDR3 is CASSPGGLNYGYTF. In DNA, the CDR3 is TGTGCCAGCAGTCCCGGAGGACTCAACTATGGCTACACCTTC.

With respect to this clone: Other DNA variants within this sample encode the same CDR3. The chain has TRBV28 and TRBJ1-5, with D maybe TRBD1 (6 bases). CDR3 length: 14 residues. Germline V lookup: CDR1 MDHEN, CDR2 SYDVKM. Trimming took off 6 bases at V and 1 base at J, with 10 bases between the two ends. For the CDR3, the DNA is TGTGCCAGCAGGAGAACAGGGAGCAATCAGCCCCAGCATTTT. Amino acids: CASRRTGSNQPQHF.

The chain links TRBV28 to TRBJ1-1; 9 nucleotides line up with TRBD1. Germline-derived CDR1 and CDR2 are MDHEN and SYDVKM. The CDR3 contains 16 residues. After removal of 3 bases from V and 6 bases from J, the junction contained 11 bases not matched to a gene. The CDR3 DNA reads TGTGCCAGCAGTTTGGGGACAGGGAGGGGGAGGGCTGAAGCTTTCTTT. Translated, it gives CASSLGTGRGRAEAFF.

The chain is built from TRBV3-1 (or the pseudogene TRBV3-2) and TRBJ1-5; possible D gene TRBD1, 5 bases. The ends were cut back, 1 base at V and 4 bases at J, with 11 bases in the middle. CDR3 length: 15 amino acids. CDR1 is LGHDT and CDR2 is YNNKEL in the germline V gene (reference sequence). In nucleotides, the CDR3 is TGTGCCAGCAGCCAAGGTAGCAGGGCTAATCAGCCCCAGCATTTT. This gives the protein CASSQGSRANQPQHF.

This chain uses TRBV10-3 with TRBJ1-1; possibly TRBD1 for D (6 bases). CDR3 length: 13 residues. Germline CDR1 and CDR2: ENHRY and SYGVKD. The V gene lost 4 bases and the J gene lost 4 bases, with 10 bases spanning the gap. The CDR3 DNA is TGTGCCATCAGTGGAGGGGGGGGCACTGAAGCTTTCTTT. Translated: CAISGGGGTEAFF.

This chain uses TRBV6-2 or TRBV6-3 with TRBJ2-5; no definite D call. Trimming shortened V by 6 bases and J by 2 bases, and 13 bases separated the two germline ends. The CDR3 covers 14 residues. CDR1 is MNHEY, CDR2 SVGEGT, per germline. CDR3 amino acids: CASSPFASQETQYF. CDR3 bases: TGTGCCAGCAGCCCATTCGCTAGTCAAGAGACCCAGTACTTC.

This clone was picked up a small number of times. The chain combines TRBV10-3 with TRBJ1-1; D remains ambiguous. The CDR3 contains 15 residues. V was cut by 4 bases and J by 1 base, with 13 bases left in between. Germline V lookup: CDR1 ENHRY, CDR2 SYGVKD. In DNA, the CDR3 is TGTGCCATCAGTGCCGTTTCGGGAAAGAACACTGAAGCTTTCTTT. Residues: CAISAVSGKNTEAFF.

The rearrangement links TRBV7-2 to TRBJ2-1; D unclear. Germline V gene lookup returns CDR1 SGHTA and CDR2 FQGNSA. V was clipped by 5 bases and J by 10 bases, with 21 bases between them. CDR3 length equals 15 residues. The CDR3 sequence is CASSLTPPPRGEQFF. CDR3 bases: TGTGCCAGCAGCCTGACCCCCCCGCCGCGCGGCGAGCAGTTCTTC.

V gene TRBV6-6 combines with J gene TRBJ1-2; TRBD1 is a possible D gene (6 bases). V was pared by 6 bases and J by 3 bases, with 17 bases between. The germline CDR1 and CDR2 sequences are MNHNY and SVGAGI (reference sequence). The CDR3 is made up of 15 amino acids. The CDR3 sequence: CASRLQGRGDYGYTF. CDR3 DNA sequence: TGTGCCAGCAGACTACAGGGTAGGGGAGACTATGGCTACACCTTC.

To note about this clone: Additional DNA sequences in this sample encode the identical CDR3. The V gene is TRBV18, the J gene TRBJ1-1; perhaps TRBD1 as D (5 bases). V dropped 0 bases and J dropped 4 bases, with 6 bases sitting between them. The CDR3 has 13 residues. Looked up from germline, CDR1 is KGHSH and CDR2 is LQKENI. CDR3: CASSPPGGTEAFF. As DNA, the CDR3 is TGTGCCAGCTCACCACCGGGGGGCACTGAAGCTTTCTTT.

This chain joins TRBV18 and TRBJ2-1; 7 bases align to TRBD2. This CDR3 has 15 amino acids. CDR1 KGHSH and CDR2 LQKENI come from the germline V gene. With 4 bases clipped from V and 8 bases from J, the junction kept 11 bases outside the gene matches. For the CDR3, the DNA is TGTGCCAGCTCACTTAGCCCTAGCGGAAGCCATGAGCAGTTCTTC. Residues: CASSLSPSGSHEQFF.

J is TRBJ2-5 and V is TRBV12-3 or TRBV12-4; 7 bases agree with TRBD2. Losses at the gene ends were 8 bases for V and 7 bases for J; bases not matched to a gene: 10. The CDR3 is 13 residues long. The DNA for the CDR3 is TGTGCCAGCGGCAGCGCCCCGGGAGGGACCCAGTACTTC. It encodes CASGSAPGGTQYF.

J is TRBJ2-1 and V is TRBV20-1, with TRBD2 matching over 10 bases. V lost 3 bases, J lost 6 bases, and 11 bases stayed unmatched. Germline CDR1 DFQATT, CDR2 SNEGSKA (reference sequence). The CDR3 has 16 amino acids. The CDR3: CSASSSGRAGGNEQFF. The CDR3 DNA sequence: TGCAGTGCTAGTTCCAGCGGGAGGGCGGGGGGCAATGAGCAGTTCTTC.

This chain links TRBV7-2 with TRBJ1-5, with D hard to call. This CDR3 region has 13 residues. The V gene lost 5 bases and the J gene lost 4 bases, with 9 bases spanning the gap. Germline V lookup: CDR1 SGHTA, CDR2 FQGNSA. The CDR3 region is CASSPQANQPQHF. The CDR3 bases are TGTGCCAGCAGCCCCCAAGCAAATCAGCCCCAGCATTTT.

This clone has only a few counts. V gene TRBV6-4 combines with J gene TRBJ1-6; D possibly corresponds to TRBD1 (5 bases). The germline CDR1 and CDR2 sequences are MRHNA and SNTAGT. This CDR3 has 14 residues. V lost 1 base and J lost 11, with 12 bases in between. For the CDR3, the DNA is TGTGCCAGCAGTGACTGGCAGGGTGGTACACCCCTCCACTTT. Encoded protein: CASSDWQGGTPLHF.

V usage is TRBV4-2 and J usage is TRBJ1-1; the match to TRBD1 covers 10 bases. J was trimmed by 10 bases and V by 0 bases; bases with no gene match: 5. Germline assignment: CDR1 LGHNA and CDR2 YNFKEQ. The CDR3 consists of 14 residues. CDR3 in amino acids: CASSQDGTGEGAFF. The DNA for the CDR3 is TGTGCCAGCAGCCAAGATGGGACAGGGGAGGGAGCTTTCTTT.

J is TRBJ2-3 and V is TRBV7-2; TRBD1 is a possible D gene (6 bases). This CDR3 has 15 residues. V was cut by 1 base and J by 4 bases, with 12 bases left in between. Germline CDR1 and CDR2: SGHTA and FQGNSA. The CDR3 sequence: CASSLGQVRSDTQYF. Written as DNA, the CDR3 is TGTGCCAGCAGCTTAGGACAGGTTAGGTCAGATACGCAGTATTTT.

The chain is built from TRBV24-1 and TRBJ2-1, with 10 bases aligning to TRBD1. The CDR3 length is 15 residues. The germline V gene has CDR1 KGHDR and CDR2 SFDVKD. J was trimmed by 7 bases and V by 9 bases; bases with no gene match: 11. The CDR3 reads CATGKPGQGYNEQFF. The CDR3 bases are TGTGCCACCGGAAAGCCGGGACAGGGGTATAATGAGCAGTTCTTC.

J is TRBJ1-2 and V is TRBV5-6, with TRBD1 matching 12 bases. Germline CDR1 and CDR2: SGHDT and YYEEEE. The CDR3 length is 16 residues. J was trimmed by 5 bases and V by 0 bases; bases with no gene match: 5. CDR3 coding DNA: TGTGCCAGCAGCTTGGCCCCGGGACAGGGGGCGTATGGCTACACCTTC. Its translation: CASSLAPGQGAYGYTF.

This clone is a singleton in its sample. This chain links TRBV11-3 with TRBJ1-1, with D perhaps TRBD1 (5 bases). The CDR3 runs 14 residues. V was shortened by 4 bases and J by 0 bases, with 9 bases between the two germline ends. Germline CDR1 SGHNT, CDR2 YENEEA. CDR3 loop: CASSSRGMNTEAFF. CDR3 DNA sequence: TGTGCCAGCAGCTCCCGGGGGATGAACACTGAAGCTTTCTTT.

This clone was picked up one time. CDR3 in DNA: TGTGCCAGCAGTGACACAGGGGGCAATCAGCCCCAGCATTTT. As protein: CASSDTGGNQPQHF. The chain employs TRBV25-1 and TRBJ1-5, with 7 bases fitting TRBD1. The J segment lost 2 bases and the V segment lost 3 bases, leaving 1 base of the junction unmatched. This CDR3 comprises 14 residues. Germline V gives CDR1 MGHDK, CDR2 SYGVNS. Variable domain in full (rest from reference TRBV25-1 and TRBJ1-5): EADIYQTPRYLVIGTGKKITLECSQTMGHDKMYWYQQDPGMELHLIHYSYGVNSTEKGDLSSESTVSRIRTEHFPLTLESARPSHTSQYLCASSDTGGNQPQHFGDGTRLSIL.

The chain combines TRBV5-1 with TRBJ2-3; possibly TRBD2 for D (6 bases). The CDR3 is 16 residues long. Trimming left V 0 bases short and J 6 bases short, with 17 bases between. Germline CDR1 reads SGHRS; CDR2 reads YFSETQ. CDR3 sequence: CASSLARPDSGDTQYF. DNA for the CDR3: TGCGCCAGCAGCTTGGCCAGGCCAGATAGCGGCGATACGCAGTATTTT.

This chain links TRBV28 with TRBJ1-6; D is uncertain. Trimming removed 6 bases at V and 5 bases at J, with 5 bases between. CDR1 MDHEN and CDR2 SYDVKM come from the germline V gene. The CDR3 is 12 residues long. The CDR3 loop is CASSFNNSPLHF. In DNA form, the CDR3 reads TGTGCCAGCAGCTTTAATAATTCACCCCTCCACTTT.

The rearrangement links TRBV29-1 to TRBJ1-1; 7 bases match TRBD1. The junction had 0 bases not matched to a gene; V was cut back by 7 bases and J by 4 bases. CDR1 and CDR2 from the germline V gene are SQVTM and ANQGSEA. This CDR3 region has 10 residues. The CDR3 coding sequence is TGCAGCGGACAGGGCACTGAAGCTTTCTTT. This encodes CSGQGTEAFF.

The V call is TRBV7-2, the J call TRBJ2-7; 7 bases agree with TRBD2. With 1 base clipped from V and 2 bases from J, the junction kept 11 bases outside the gene matches. The CDR3 loop spans 17 amino acids. From germline, CDR1 is SGHTA and CDR2 FQGNSA. The CDR3 sequence is CASSLVGPTSRTYEQYF. CDR3 bases: TGTGCCAGCAGCTTAGTTGGGCCGACTAGCCGAACCTACGAGCAGTACTTC. The full variable domain, with the rest looked up from reference TRBV7-2 and TRBJ2-7, is GAGVSQSPSNKVTEKGKDVELRCDPISGHTALYWYRQSLGQGLEFLIYFQGNSAPDKSGLPSDRFSAERTGGSVSTLTIQRTQQEDSAVYLCASSLVGPTSRTYEQYFGPGTRLTVT.

This chain uses TRBV19 with TRBJ1-1; no reliable D call. CDR3 size: 12 residues. In germline, CDR1 is LNHDA, CDR2 SQIVND (reference sequence). Trimming took off 3 bases at V and 2 bases at J, with 4 bases between the two ends. The chain's CDR3 is CASSIVNTEAFF. CDR3 in DNA: TGTGCCAGTAGTATTGTAAACACTGAAGCTTTCTTT.

The chain employs TRBV2 and TRBJ2-5; 10 bases line up with TRBD2. The junction had 6 bases not matched to a gene; V was cut back by 4 bases and J by 7 bases. The germline V gene encodes CDR1 SNHLY and CDR2 FYNNEI. The CDR3 totals 14 residues. Here the CDR3 reads CASSVPSGGGTQYF. In nucleotides, the CDR3 is TGTGCCAGCAGTGTCCCTAGCGGGGGCGGGACCCAGTACTTC.

This chain uses TRBV6-6 with TRBJ1-5; D is possibly TRBD1 (5 bases). Germline CDR1 reads MNHNY; CDR2 reads SVGAGI (reference sequence). Trimming took 6 bases from V and 4 from J, leaving 25 bases between them. The CDR3 length is 18 residues. CDR3 in amino acids: CASSRRPYGSGGNQPQHF. The CDR3 nucleotides are TGTGCCAGCAGCCGACGCCCGTATGGTTCCGGGGGTAATCAGCCCCAGCATTTT.